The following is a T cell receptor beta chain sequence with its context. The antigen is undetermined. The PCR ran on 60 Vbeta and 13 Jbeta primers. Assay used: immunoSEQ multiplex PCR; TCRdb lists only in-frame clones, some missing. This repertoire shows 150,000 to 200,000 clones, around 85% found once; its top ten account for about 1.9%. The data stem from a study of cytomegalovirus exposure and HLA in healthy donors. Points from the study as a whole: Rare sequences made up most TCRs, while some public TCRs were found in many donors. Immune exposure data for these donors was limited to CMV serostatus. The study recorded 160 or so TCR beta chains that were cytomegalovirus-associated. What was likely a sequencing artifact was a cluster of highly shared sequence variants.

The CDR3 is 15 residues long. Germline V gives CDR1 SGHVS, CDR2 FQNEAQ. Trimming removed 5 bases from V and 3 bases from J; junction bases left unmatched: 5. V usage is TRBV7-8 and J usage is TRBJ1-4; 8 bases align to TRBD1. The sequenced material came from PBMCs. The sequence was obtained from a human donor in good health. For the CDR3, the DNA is TGTGCCAGCAGCCACAGGGGGGAAGCTAATGAAAAACTGTTTTTT. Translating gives CASSHRGEANEKLFF.